This passage covers 21 T cell receptor beta chains from one sample sequenced in a study of cytomegalovirus exposure and HLA in healthy donors. PCR employed 60 Vbeta and 13 Jbeta primers. The method was immunoSEQ multiplex PCR; TCRdb's version includes in-frame clones alone and lacks a portion of them. The profile shows approximately 170,000 clones, about three quarters of them singletons. Sequences were obtained from PBMCs. The origin of the receptors is a female donor in good health and CMV-seronegative.

This clone has just a few counts. V and J are TRBV28 and TRBJ1-1, with 8 nucleotides matching TRBD1. CDR3 length: 14 amino acids. Trimming removed 4 bases from V and 8 bases from J; junction bases left unmatched: 9. Germline V gene sequence: CDR1 MDHEN, CDR2 SYDVKM. CDR3 protein: CASSSTGQGSEAFF. For the CDR3, the DNA is TGTGCCAGCAGTTCGACTGGACAGGGCTCAGAAGCTTTCTTT.

The J gene is TRBJ1-6, the V gene TRBV2; D remains ambiguous. The germline V and J ends were trimmed by 6 bases and 10 bases, with 13 bases remaining between them. Germline assignment: CDR1 SNHLY and CDR2 FYNNEI. The CDR3 is made up of 13 amino acids. This CDR3 reads CASRSGAPSPLHF. As DNA, the CDR3 is TGTGCCAGCAGGAGTGGAGCCCCGTCACCCCTCCACTTT.

This clone was observed a few times. This chain connects TRBV7-3 to TRBJ2-4, with D maybe TRBD1 (5 bases). The CDR3 loop spans 14 amino acids. The V and J ends lost 8 bases and 1 base respectively, with 12 bases between them. CDR1 is SGHTA, CDR2 FQGTGA, per germline. This chain's CDR3 is CASSTSGAKNIQYF. The CDR3 bases are TGTGCCAGCTCCACTTCAGGGGCCAAAAACATTCAGTACTTC.

This chain connects TRBV9 to TRBJ1-2; 10 bases map to TRBD1. V lost 4 bases and J lost 8; bases outside the gene matches: 8. Germline-derived CDR1 and CDR2 are SGDLS and YYNGEE. The CDR3 is made up of 14 amino acids. This CDR3 is CASSTRDRGVGYTF. The CDR3 coding sequence is TGTGCCAGCAGCACACGGGACAGGGGTGTGGGCTACACCTTC.

There are a few counts of this clone. The chain joins TRBV5-4 to TRBJ1-4; 9 nucleotides align to TRBD1. The CDR3 length is 15 residues. In germline, CDR1 is SGHNT, CDR2 YYREEE (reference sequence). Trimming took 5 bases from V and 8 from J; bases not matched to a gene: 10. The CDR3 loop reads CASSRNSGQGEKLFF. CDR3 sequence (DNA): TGTGCCAGCAGTCGAAATTCGGGACAGGGCGAAAAACTGTTTTTT.

This clone showed up just once. The chain joins TRBV6-5 to TRBJ2-7; 7 bases map to TRBD1. With V trimmed by 10 bases and J by 2 bases, 5 bases remained unmatched. The germline V gene has CDR1 MNHEY and CDR2 SVGAGI. The CDR3 has 12 amino acids. The CDR3 DNA reads as TGTGCCACCACTGGGACAGCCTACGAGCAGTACTTC. It yields the protein CATTGTAYEQYF.

The V gene is TRBV28, the J gene TRBJ2-2, with TRBD1 identical over 8 bases. Looked up from germline, CDR1 is MDHEN and CDR2 is SYDVKM. This CDR3 has 18 amino acids. Germline trimming cut 5 bases from V and 3 bases from J; bases unmatched to any gene: 14. The DNA for the CDR3 is TGTGCCAGCAGTCACATACAGTGGGACAGGAGATACACCGGGGAGCTGTTTTTT. Translated: CASSHIQWDRRYTGELFF.

This clone occurred once. The rearrangement joins TRBV6-4 to TRBJ1-2, with 7 nucleotides matching TRBD1. The CDR3 is made up of 15 amino acids. Trimming removed 5 bases from V and 3 bases from J; junction bases left unmatched: 9. Germline assignment: CDR1 MRHNA and CDR2 SNTAGT. The CDR3 bases are TGTGCCAGCAGTTCAGTCACAGGGGTGGACTATGGCTACACCTTC. Residues: CASSSVTGVDYGYTF.

The rearrangement joins TRBV5-1 to TRBJ2-3; 8 positions agree with TRBD2. The CDR3 consists of 17 residues. From germline, CDR1 is SGHRS and CDR2 YFSETQ. V was clipped by 4 bases and J by 2 bases; unmatched bases: 12. CDR3 region: CASSPGALAGPTDTQYF. The CDR3 DNA follows: TGCGCCAGCAGCCCCGGAGCGCTAGCGGGCCCCACAGATACGCAGTATTTT.

The V call is TRBV15, the J call TRBJ2-7, with 7 bases fitting TRBD1. Per the germline V gene, CDR1 is LNHNV and CDR2 is YYDKDF (reference sequence). V shed 8 bases and J 2 bases; nucleotides not matched to a gene: 6. The CDR3 length is 13 residues. CDR3 region: CATQRGQAYEQYF. CDR3 nucleotide sequence: TGTGCCACCCAGAGGGGGCAGGCCTACGAGCAGTACTTC.

The chain joins TRBV9 to TRBJ1-1; TRBD1 matches 8 bases. Germline assignment: CDR1 SGDLS and CDR2 YYNGEE. The length of the CDR3 is 14 residues. V gave up 3 bases and J gave up 3 bases; unmatched junction bases: 4. Written as DNA, the CDR3 is TGTGCCAGCAGCGCCACAGGGGGTTACACTGAAGCTTTCTTT. Translated: CASSATGGYTEAFF.

This clone showed up just a few times. The CDR3 protein is CASSLVGRGGGGSTDTQYF. The CDR3 region has the DNA TGTGCCAGCAGCTTAGTCGGGCGCGGCGGGGGGGGCAGCACAGATACGCAGTATTTT. The chain is built from TRBV7-2 and TRBJ2-3; TRBD2 aligns across 9 bases. V shed 1 base and J 0 bases; nucleotides not matched to a gene: 11. Germline CDR1 is SGHTA and CDR2 is FQGNSA. CDR3 length: 19 amino acids.

The chain recombines TRBV27 with TRBJ1-1, with 7 bases identical to TRBD1. The CDR3 runs 15 residues. CDR1 and CDR2 from the germline V gene are MNHEY and SMNVEV (reference sequence). After removal of 4 bases from V and 3 bases from J, the junction contained 8 bases not matched to a gene. CDR3 loop: CASSSPTGRHTEAFF. The CDR3 DNA reads as TGTGCCAGCAGTTCACCGACAGGGAGGCACACTGAAGCTTTCTTT.

The genes are TRBV6-1 and TRBJ2-7; D might be TRBD1 (5 bases). The CDR3 is 13 amino acids. From germline, CDR1 is MNHNS and CDR2 SASEGT. V lost 3 bases, J lost 2 bases, and 8 bases lay in between. CDR3 DNA: TGTGCCAGCAGTGACAGGGTTACCTACGAGCAGTACTTC. Translation: CASSDRVTYEQYF.

The chain has TRBV27 and TRBJ1-1, with a possible D match to TRBD1 (6 bases). The CDR3 runs 13 residues. Trimming removed 11 bases from V and 4 bases from J, with 17 bases in between. Germline CDR1 and CDR2: MNHEY and SMNVEV (reference sequence). As DNA, the CDR3 is TGTGCCTCCCAGAGCGGGGGGCCCACTGAAGCTTTCTTT. Its translation is CASQSGGPTEAFF.

This clone was detected a few times. CDR3 amino acids: CSVPGTGANYGYTF. The CDR3 DNA follows: TGCAGCGTCCCCGGGACAGGAGCTAACTATGGCTACACCTTC. The J gene is TRBJ1-2, the V gene TRBV29-1; TRBD1 agrees at 8 bases. V shed 6 bases and J 0 bases; nucleotides not matched to a gene: 6. CDR3 length: 14 residues. From germline, CDR1 is SQVTM and CDR2 ANQGSEA.

The chain links TRBV10-1 to TRBJ1-2; the match to TRBD1 covers 9 bases. The V gene's germline CDR1 is WNHNN and CDR2 SYGVQD (reference sequence). Losses at the gene ends were 10 bases for V and 4 bases for J; bases not matched to a gene: 13. This CDR3 comprises 15 residues. The CDR3 coding sequence is TGCGCCATCCATTGGTTACTGGGACAGGGCTATGGCTACACCTTC. Residues: CAIHWLLGQGYGYTF.

The J gene is TRBJ1-1, the V gene TRBV30; possible D gene TRBD1, 5 bases. This CDR3 is built from 14 residues. Trimming stripped 1 base from V and 1 base from J, with 10 bases between. The germline V gene encodes CDR1 GTSNPN and CDR2 SVGIG (reference sequence). The CDR3 protein is CAWSGGVQNTEAFF. In nucleotides, the CDR3 is TGTGCCTGGAGTGGGGGGGTGCAGAACACTGAAGCTTTCTTT.

The V call is TRBV11-2, the J call TRBJ1-1; D is unresolved. The germline V and J ends were trimmed by 0 bases and 2 bases, with 10 bases remaining between them. Per germline, CDR1 SGHAT and CDR2 FQNNGV. This CDR3 has 15 residues. The CDR3 reads CASSLDSKLNTEAFF. The CDR3 bases are TGTGCCAGCAGCTTAGATTCGAAACTTAACACTGAAGCTTTCTTT.

This clone has just one count. This chain joins TRBV5-5 and TRBJ1-5, with a weak D call TRBD1 (5 bases). This CDR3 has 13 residues. The V gene lost 3 bases and the J gene lost 2 bases, with 6 bases spanning the gap. CDR1 and CDR2 (germline): SGHKS, YYEKEE (reference sequence). As DNA, the CDR3 is TGTGCCAGCAGCTCGACAGGCAATCAGCCCCAGCATTTT. Encoded protein: CASSSTGNQPQHF. Full variable domain (remainder filled in from reference TRBV5-5 and TRBJ1-5): DAGVTQSPTHLIKTRGQQVTLRCSPISGHKSVSWYQQVLGQGPQFIFQYYEKEERGRGNFPDRFSARQFPNYSSELNVNALLLGDSALYLCASSSTGNQPQHFGDGTRLSIL.

This clone showed up just once. V and J are TRBV5-6 and TRBJ1-6; 7 bases map to TRBD1. Looked up from germline, CDR1 is SGHDT and CDR2 is YYEEEE. CDR3 length: 15 amino acids. Germline trimming cut 1 base from V and 9 bases from J; bases unmatched to any gene: 7. CDR3 region: CASSLFGGGLSPLHF. The CDR3 coding sequence is TGTGCCAGCAGCTTGTTTGGAGGGGGCCTTTCACCCCTCCACTTT.